A single sample is the source of the 20 T cell receptor beta chains below, sequenced in a study of cytomegalovirus exposure and HLA in healthy donors. Both 60 Vbeta primers and 13 Jbeta primers went into the PCR. Produced via immunoSEQ multiplex PCR; TCRdb's table is partial and in-frame only. The repertoire holds about 110,000 clones, with about four fifths as singletons. The sample taken for sequencing was PBMCs. All receptors come from a woman aged 50 to 60 in good health and CMV-seropositive.

This chain connects TRBV7-9 to TRBJ2-1, with TRBD1 matching over 10 bases. Trimming at V came to 4 bases and at J to 9 bases, leaving 3 bases not matched to a gene. The CDR3 consists of 13 residues. Germline CDR1 and CDR2: SEHNR and FQNEAQ (reference sequence). CDR3 coding DNA: TGTGCCAGCAGCTCCCGGGACAGGGGTGAGCAGTTCTTC. Amino acids: CASSSRDRGEQFF.

The chain employs TRBV5-1 and TRBJ1-1; 8 bases agree with TRBD1. The CDR3 extends over 16 amino acids. Unmatched junction bases numbered 7, after V lost 0 bases and J lost 3 bases. CDR1 and CDR2 (germline): SGHRS, YFSETQ. The CDR3 DNA reads as TGCGCCAGCAGCTTGGGACAATCAGGGGGCTACACTGAAGCTTTCTTT. It encodes CASSLGQSGGYTEAFF.

This clone has a handful of counts. J is TRBJ1-4 and V is TRBV5-6; 9 nucleotides line up with TRBD1. Looked up from germline, CDR1 is SGHDT and CDR2 is YYEEEE. CDR3 size: 18 residues. Unmatched junction bases numbered 13, after V lost 2 bases and J lost 5 bases. The CDR3 DNA reads TGTGCCAGCAGCTTTAAGGGACAGGGTGATCAAGTGAATGAAAAACTGTTTTTT. It yields the protein CASSFKGQGDQVNEKLFF.

The CDR3 DNA sequence: TGTGCCAGCAGCTCCGTCGGCTACGAGCAGTACTTC. This codes for CASSSVGYEQYF. This sequence joins TRBV7-9 and TRBJ2-7, with D hard to call. CDR1 is SEHNR and CDR2 is FQNEAQ in the germline V gene (reference sequence). This CDR3 region has 12 residues. The ends were cut back, 4 bases at V and 3 bases at J, with 7 bases in the middle. The full variable domain, completed using reference TRBV7-9 and TRBJ2-7, is DTGVSQNPRHKITKRGQNVTFRCDPISEHNRLYWYRQTLGQGPEFLTYFQNEAQLEKSRLLSDRFSAERPKGSFSTLEIQRTEQGDSAMYLCASSSVGYEQYFGPGTRLTVT.

The gene calls are TRBV5-1 and TRBJ2-1; D call uncertain. V shed 0 bases and J shed 6 bases, with 4 bases lying between them. CDR1 and CDR2 (germline): SGHRS, YFSETQ. The CDR3 contains 12 residues. The CDR3 spells CASSLVSNEQFF. DNA of the CDR3: TGCGCCAGCAGCTTGGTATCCAATGAGCAGTTCTTC.

The rearrangement joins TRBV23-1 to TRBJ1-5, with D possibly being TRBD1 (6 bases). TRBV23-1 is labeled an ORF, and its function is uncertain. Trimming removed 2 bases at V and 0 bases at J, with 11 bases between. This CDR3 has 16 residues. CDR3 in amino acids: CASSQTDSYSNQPQHF. Here the CDR3 DNA reads TGCGCCAGCAGTCAAACGGACAGTTATAGCAATCAGCCCCAGCATTTT.

The V call is TRBV7-2, the J call TRBJ2-1; D is uncertain. CDR1 and CDR2 from the germline V gene are SGHTA and FQGNSA. V dropped 2 bases and J dropped 6 bases, with 8 bases sitting between them. The CDR3 length is 13 residues. CDR3 sequence reads: CASSLSGANEQFF. In DNA, the CDR3 is TGTGCCAGCAGCTTAAGTGGAGCCAATGAGCAGTTCTTC.

The chain links TRBV30 to TRBJ1-3; 11 bases line up with TRBD1. This CDR3 spans 14 amino acids. The germline gives CDR1 GTSNPN, CDR2 SVGIG (reference sequence). The trim removed 2 bases at V and 8 bases at J, leaving 5 bases unmatched. The CDR3 coding sequence is TGTGCCTGGAGTTTAGGACAGGGGGCGGACACCATATATTTT. Translated: CAWSLGQGADTIYF.

Turning to this clone: At one of its ends the junction is not consistent with the germline gene, which may arise from a read error. This rearrangement joins TRBV7-9 to TRBJ1-1, with D unresolved. Germline CDR1 is SEHNR and CDR2 is FQNEAQ (reference sequence). This CDR3 has 12 amino acids. The CDR3 protein is CSSSFHNTEAFF. DNA for the CDR3: TGTTCCAGCAGCTTTCATAACACTGAAGCTTTCTTT.

This chain connects TRBV19 to TRBJ1-2; 9 nucleotides line up with TRBD1. With 9 bases clipped from V and 6 bases from J, the junction kept 5 bases outside the gene matches. Germline V CDR1 and CDR2: LNHDA, SQIVND (reference sequence). This CDR3 is built from 12 residues. CDR3 in DNA: TGTGCCAGCAACAGGGGGCCGCATGGCTACACCTTC. Its protein is CASNRGPHGYTF.

This chain connects TRBV30 to TRBJ1-2; 7 positions agree with TRBD1. Germline V gives CDR1 GTSNPN, CDR2 SVGIG (reference sequence). The CDR3 contains 17 residues. V lost 5 bases, J lost 2 bases, and 17 bases stayed unmatched. Here the CDR3 DNA reads TGTGCCTGGGGAACAGGGGCCCGACGGGCCTCCAACTATGGCTACACCTTC. It translates to CAWGTGARRASNYGYTF.

This clone was detected a few times. The chain employs TRBV6-1 and TRBJ1-3, with D maybe TRBD1 (5 bases). The V end was cut by 4 bases, the J end by 11 bases, with 18 bases between. CDR3 length: 14 amino acids. Germline V gives CDR1 MNHNS, CDR2 SASEGT. CDR3 loop: CASSVDILTQAIYF. CDR3 coding DNA: TGTGCCAGCAGTGTGGACATTCTAACCCAGGCCATATATTTT.

V usage is TRBV7-2 and J usage is TRBJ2-5; D is possibly TRBD2 (5 bases). Trimming left V 5 bases short and J 9 bases short, with 10 bases between. The CDR3 loop spans 11 amino acids. Germline assignment: CDR1 SGHTA and CDR2 FQGNSA. CDR3 residues: CASSLRESQYF. In DNA, the CDR3 is TGTGCCAGCAGCCTTAGGGAGTCCCAGTACTTC. Together with reference TRBV7-2 and TRBJ2-5, the CDR3 gives the full variable domain: GAGVSQSPSNKVTEKGKDVELRCDPISGHTALYWYRQSLGQGLEFLIYFQGNSAPDKSGLPSDRFSAERTGGSVSTLTIQRTQQEDSAVYLCASSLRESQYFGPGTRLLVL.

In DNA, the CDR3 is TGTGCCTGGAGCGTAGTCACAGATACGCAGTATTTT. Its translation is CAWSVVTDTQYF. V and J are TRBV30 and TRBJ2-3, with D uncertain. V was shortened by 3 bases and J by 2 bases, with 6 bases between the two germline ends. The CDR3 is 12 amino acids. Germline CDR1 and CDR2: GTSNPN and SVGIG (reference sequence).

V and J are TRBV7-9 and TRBJ1-1; tentatively, D is TRBD1 (5 bases). V gave up 7 bases and J gave up 4 bases, with 16 bases separating them. Germline V CDR1 and CDR2: SEHNR, FQNEAQ (reference sequence). The CDR3 runs to 14 residues. The CDR3 sequence: CASNPNQGITEAFF. The CDR3 DNA reads as TGTGCCAGCAATCCCAACCAGGGAATCACTGAAGCTTTCTTT.

The chain couples TRBV2 to TRBJ1-2; no clear D. The CDR3 runs to 16 residues. Germline V CDR1 and CDR2: SNHLY, FYNNEI. With 5 bases removed from V and 2 bases from J, the gap between germline ends came to 18 bases. CDR3 sequence (DNA): TGTGCCAGCAGTATGGCAGCAAATACTAGAAACTATGGCTACACCTTC. Protein product: CASSMAANTRNYGYTF.

This clone was recorded a few times. The chain employs TRBV28 and TRBJ2-3; D is perhaps TRBD1 (5 bases). Germline V gene lookup returns CDR1 MDHEN and CDR2 SYDVKM. The CDR3 has 13 residues. The V end lost 8 bases, the J end lost 2 bases, and 11 bases lay between the germline ends. The CDR3, as DNA: TGTGCCAGCGGCAGGGATGACACAGATACGCAGTATTTT. It encodes CASGRDDTDTQYF.

The rearrangement links TRBV28 to TRBJ1-6, with TRBD1 matching over 7 bases. The V gene end was trimmed by 8 bases and the J gene end by 6 bases; junction bases not matched to a gene: 4. This CDR3 spans 13 amino acids. Germline values: CDR1 MDHEN, CDR2 SYDVKM. The CDR3 protein is CASEGQSNSPLHF. CDR3 nucleotide sequence: TGTGCCAGCGAGGGACAGTCTAATTCACCCCTCCACTTT.

The sample holds a few counts of this clone. The CDR3 DNA follows: TGTGCCAGCAGTTACGCTCGGGAGGCGGACACTGAAGCTTTCTTT. Its translation: CASSYAREADTEAFF. This chain joins TRBV6-6 and TRBJ1-1, with D uncertain. Trimming pared 2 bases from V and 3 bases from J, leaving 13 bases between. From germline, CDR1 is MNHNY and CDR2 SVGAGI (reference sequence). The CDR3 contains 15 residues.

DNA of the CDR3: TGTGCCACCAGCAGAGTACAGCTAACCTACGAGCAGTACTTC. Encoded protein: CATSRVQLTYEQYF. The chain uses TRBV15 and TRBJ2-7, with D unresolved. There are 14 residues in the CDR3. V gave up 1 base and J gave up 2 bases, with 9 bases separating them. Germline V gives CDR1 LNHNV, CDR2 YYDKDF (reference sequence).